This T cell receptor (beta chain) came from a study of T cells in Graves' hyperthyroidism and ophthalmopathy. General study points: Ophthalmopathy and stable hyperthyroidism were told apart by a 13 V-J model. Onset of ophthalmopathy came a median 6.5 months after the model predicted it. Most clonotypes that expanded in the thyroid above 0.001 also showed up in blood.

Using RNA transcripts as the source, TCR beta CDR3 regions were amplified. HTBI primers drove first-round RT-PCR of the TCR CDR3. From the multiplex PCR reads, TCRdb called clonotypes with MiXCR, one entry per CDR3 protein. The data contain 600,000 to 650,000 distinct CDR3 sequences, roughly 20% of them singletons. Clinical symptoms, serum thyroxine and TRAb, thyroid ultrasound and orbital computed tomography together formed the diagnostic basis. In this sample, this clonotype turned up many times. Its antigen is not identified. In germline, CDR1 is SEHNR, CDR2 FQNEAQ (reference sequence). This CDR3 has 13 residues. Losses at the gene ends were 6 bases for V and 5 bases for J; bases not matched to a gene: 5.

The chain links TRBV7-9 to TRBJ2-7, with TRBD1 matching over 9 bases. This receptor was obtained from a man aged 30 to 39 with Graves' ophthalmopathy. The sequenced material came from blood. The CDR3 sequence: CASRGGQGHEQYF. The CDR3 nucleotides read TGTGCCAGCAGAGGAGGACAGGGGCACGAGCAGTACTTC. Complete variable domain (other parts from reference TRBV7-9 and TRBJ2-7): DTGVSQNPRHKITKRGQNVTFRCDPISEHNRLYWYRQTLGQGPEFLTYFQNEAQLEKSRLLSDRFSAERPKGSFSTLEIQRTEQGDSAMYLCASRGGQGHEQYFGPGTRLTVT.